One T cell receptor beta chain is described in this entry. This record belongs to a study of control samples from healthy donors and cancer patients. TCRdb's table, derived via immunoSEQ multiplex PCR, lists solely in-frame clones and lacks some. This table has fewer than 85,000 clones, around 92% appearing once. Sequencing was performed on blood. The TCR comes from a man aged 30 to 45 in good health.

The CDR3 nucleotides read TGTGCCAGCTCACCACCGAGAGCGGGAGTCTACAATGAGCAGTTCTTC. Translation gives CASSPPRAGVYNEQFF. The chain employs TRBV18 and TRBJ2-1; 8 positions agree with TRBD2. The CDR3 covers 16 residues. V shed 0 bases, J shed 3 bases, and the junction held 4 bases outside the gene matches. Germline-derived CDR1 and CDR2 are KGHSH and LQKENI.